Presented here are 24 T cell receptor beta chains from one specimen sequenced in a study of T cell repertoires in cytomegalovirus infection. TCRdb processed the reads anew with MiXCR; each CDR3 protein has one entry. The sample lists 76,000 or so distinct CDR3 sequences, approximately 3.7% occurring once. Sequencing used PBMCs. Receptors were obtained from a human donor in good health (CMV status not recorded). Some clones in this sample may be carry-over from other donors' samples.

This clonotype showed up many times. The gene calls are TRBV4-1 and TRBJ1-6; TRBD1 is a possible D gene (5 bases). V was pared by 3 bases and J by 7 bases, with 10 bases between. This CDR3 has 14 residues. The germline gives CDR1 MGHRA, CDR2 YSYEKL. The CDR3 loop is CASSQTAFNSPLHF. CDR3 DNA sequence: TGCGCCAGCAGCCAGACAGCTTTCAATTCACCCCTCCACTTT.

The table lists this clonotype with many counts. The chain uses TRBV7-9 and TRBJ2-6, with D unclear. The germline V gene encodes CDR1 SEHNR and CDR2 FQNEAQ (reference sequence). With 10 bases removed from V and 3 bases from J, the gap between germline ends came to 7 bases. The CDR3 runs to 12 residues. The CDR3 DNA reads TGTGCCACCTTTGATGGGGCCAACGTCCTGACTTTC. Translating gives CATFDGANVLTF.

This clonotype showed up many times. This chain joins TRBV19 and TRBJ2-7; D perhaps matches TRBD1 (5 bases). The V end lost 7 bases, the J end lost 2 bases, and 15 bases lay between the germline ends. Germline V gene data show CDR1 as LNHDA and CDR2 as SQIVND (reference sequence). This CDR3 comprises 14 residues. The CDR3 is CASTQSRGPYEQYF. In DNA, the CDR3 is TGTGCCAGTACCCAAAGTAGGGGTCCCTACGAGCAGTACTTC. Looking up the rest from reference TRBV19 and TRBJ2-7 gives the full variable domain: DGGITQSPKYLFRKEGQNVTLSCEQNLNHDAMYWYRQDPGQGLRLIYYSQIVNDFQKGDIAEGYSVSREKKESFPLTVTSAQKNPTAFYLCASTQSRGPYEQYFGPGTRLTVT.

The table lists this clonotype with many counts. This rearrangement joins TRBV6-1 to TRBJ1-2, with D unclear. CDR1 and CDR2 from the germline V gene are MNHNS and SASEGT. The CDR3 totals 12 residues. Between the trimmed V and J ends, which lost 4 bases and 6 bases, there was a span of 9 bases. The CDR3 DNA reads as TGTGCCAGCAGTGGCTCGGGTGATGGCTACACCTTC. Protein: CASSGSGDGYTF.

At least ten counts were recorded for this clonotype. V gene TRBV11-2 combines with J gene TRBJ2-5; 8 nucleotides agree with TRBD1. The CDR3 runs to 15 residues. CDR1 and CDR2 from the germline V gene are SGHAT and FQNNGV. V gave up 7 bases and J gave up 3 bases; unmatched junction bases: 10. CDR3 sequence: CASTPGRTGKETQYF. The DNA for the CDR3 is TGTGCCAGCACCCCAGGACGGACAGGGAAAGAGACCCAGTACTTC.

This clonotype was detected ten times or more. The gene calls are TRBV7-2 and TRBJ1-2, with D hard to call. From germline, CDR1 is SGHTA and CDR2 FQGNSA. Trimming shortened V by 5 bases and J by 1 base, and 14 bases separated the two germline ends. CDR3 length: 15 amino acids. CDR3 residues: CASSPTAGLNYGYTF. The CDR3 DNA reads TGTGCCAGCAGCCCCACGGCCGGACTTAACTATGGCTACACCTTC. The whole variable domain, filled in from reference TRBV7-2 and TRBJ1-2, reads GAGVSQSPSNKVTEKGKDVELRCDPISGHTALYWYRQSLGQGLEFLIYFQGNSAPDKSGLPSDRFSAERTGGSVSTLTIQRTQQEDSAVYLCASSPTAGLNYGYTFGSGTRLTVV.

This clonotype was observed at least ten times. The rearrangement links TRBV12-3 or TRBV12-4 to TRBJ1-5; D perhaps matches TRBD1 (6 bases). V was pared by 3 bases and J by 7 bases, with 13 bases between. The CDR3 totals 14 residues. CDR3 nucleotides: TGTGCCAGCAGTTTTACCGGGGGCACCCAGCCCCAGCATTTT. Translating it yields CASSFTGGTQPQHF.

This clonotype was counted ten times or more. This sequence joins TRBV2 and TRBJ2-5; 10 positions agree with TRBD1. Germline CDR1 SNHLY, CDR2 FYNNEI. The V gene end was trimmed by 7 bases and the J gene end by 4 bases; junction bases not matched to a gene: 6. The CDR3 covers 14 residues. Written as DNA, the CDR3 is TGTGCCAGCAATGGTGGACAGGGGGTAGAGACCCAGTACTTC. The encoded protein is CASNGGQGVETQYF.

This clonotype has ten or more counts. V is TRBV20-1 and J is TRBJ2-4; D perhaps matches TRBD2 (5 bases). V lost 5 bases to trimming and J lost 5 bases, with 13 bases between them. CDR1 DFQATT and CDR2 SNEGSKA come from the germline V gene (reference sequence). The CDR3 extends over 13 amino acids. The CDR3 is CSAPFGVENIQYF. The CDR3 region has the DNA TGCAGTGCTCCCTTCGGGGTCGAAAACATTCAGTACTTC.

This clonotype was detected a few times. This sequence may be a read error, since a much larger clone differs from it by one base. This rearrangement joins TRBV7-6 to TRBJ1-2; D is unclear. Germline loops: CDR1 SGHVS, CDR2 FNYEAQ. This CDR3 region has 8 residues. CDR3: CASSLHSF. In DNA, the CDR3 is TGTGCCAGCAGCTTACACTCCTTC. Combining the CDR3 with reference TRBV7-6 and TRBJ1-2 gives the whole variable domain GAGVSQSPRYKVTKRGQDVALRCDPISGHVSLYWYRQALGQGPEFLTYFNYEAQQDKSGLPNDRFSAERPEGSISTLTIQRTEQRDSAMYRCASSLHSFGSGTRLTVV.

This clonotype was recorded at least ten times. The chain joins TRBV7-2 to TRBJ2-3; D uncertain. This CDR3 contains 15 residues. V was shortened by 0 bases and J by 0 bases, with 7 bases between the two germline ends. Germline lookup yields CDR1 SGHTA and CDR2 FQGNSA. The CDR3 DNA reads TGTGCCAGCAGCTTAGCGGCGGTAAGCACAGATACGCAGTATTTT. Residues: CASSLAAVSTDTQYF.

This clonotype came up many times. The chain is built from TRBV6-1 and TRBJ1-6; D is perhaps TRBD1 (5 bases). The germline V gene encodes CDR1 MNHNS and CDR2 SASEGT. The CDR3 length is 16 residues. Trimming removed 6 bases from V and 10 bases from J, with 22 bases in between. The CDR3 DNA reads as TGTGCCAGCAGCAGACAGCTTTTCCCTTCTGACTCACCCCTCCACTTT. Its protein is CASSRQLFPSDSPLHF.

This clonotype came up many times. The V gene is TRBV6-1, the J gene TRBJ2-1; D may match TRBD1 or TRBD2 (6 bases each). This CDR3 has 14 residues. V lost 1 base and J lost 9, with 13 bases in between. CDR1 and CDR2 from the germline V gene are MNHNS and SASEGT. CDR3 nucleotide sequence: TGTGCCAGCAGTGAAGTAGGGGGGCCAGGTGAGCAGTTCTTC. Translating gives CASSEVGGPGEQFF.

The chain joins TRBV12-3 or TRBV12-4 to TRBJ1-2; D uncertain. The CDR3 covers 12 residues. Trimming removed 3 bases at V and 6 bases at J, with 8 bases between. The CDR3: CASSFSRNGYTF. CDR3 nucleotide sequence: TGTGCCAGCAGTTTTTCCCGCAATGGCTACACCTTC.

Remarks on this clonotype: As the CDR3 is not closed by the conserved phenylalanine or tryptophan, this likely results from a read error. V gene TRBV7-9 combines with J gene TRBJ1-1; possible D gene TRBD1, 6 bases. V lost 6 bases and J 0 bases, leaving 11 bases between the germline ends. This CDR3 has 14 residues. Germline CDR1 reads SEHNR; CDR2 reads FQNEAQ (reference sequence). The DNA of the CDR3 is TGTGCCAGCAGATTGGGGACATTGAACACTGAAGCTTTCGTG. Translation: CASRLGTLNTEAFV.

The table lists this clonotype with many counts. CDR3 nucleotide sequence: TGTGCCAGCAGCCAAGTAGGCACAAGCTCTGAAGCTTTCTTT. It codes for CASSQVGTSSEAFF. The J gene is TRBJ1-1, the V gene TRBV3-1; D unresolved. The CDR3 sequence is 14 residues long. V gave up 1 base and J gave up 6 bases, with 12 bases separating them. Germline lookup yields CDR1 LGHDT and CDR2 YNNKEL (reference sequence).

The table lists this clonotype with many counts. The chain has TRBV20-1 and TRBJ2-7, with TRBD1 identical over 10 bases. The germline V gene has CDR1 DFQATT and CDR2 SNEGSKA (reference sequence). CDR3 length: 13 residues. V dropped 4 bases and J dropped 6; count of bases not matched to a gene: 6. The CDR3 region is CSATRQGAGEQYF. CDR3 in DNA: TGCAGTGCTACACGACAGGGGGCGGGCGAGCAGTACTTC.

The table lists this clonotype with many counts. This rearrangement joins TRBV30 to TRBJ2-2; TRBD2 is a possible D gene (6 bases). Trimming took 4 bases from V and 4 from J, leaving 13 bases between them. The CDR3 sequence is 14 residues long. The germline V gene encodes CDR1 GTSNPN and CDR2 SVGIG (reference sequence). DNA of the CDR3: TGTGCCTGGAAGCCGGGACTGCTCACCGGGGAGCTGTTTTTT. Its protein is CAWKPGLLTGELFF.

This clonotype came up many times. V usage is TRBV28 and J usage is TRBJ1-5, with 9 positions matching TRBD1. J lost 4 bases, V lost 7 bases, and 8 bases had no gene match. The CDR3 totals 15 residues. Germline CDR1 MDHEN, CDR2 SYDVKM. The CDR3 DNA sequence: TGTGCCAGCAAACCTGGGACAGGGAGGAATCAGCCCCAGCATTTT. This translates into CASKPGTGRNQPQHF.

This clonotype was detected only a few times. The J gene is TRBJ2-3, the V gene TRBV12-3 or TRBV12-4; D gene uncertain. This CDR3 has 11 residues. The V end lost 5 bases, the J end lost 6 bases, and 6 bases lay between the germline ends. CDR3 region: CASSTQDTQYF. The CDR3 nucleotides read TGTGCCAGCAGTACCCAGGATACGCAGTATTTT.

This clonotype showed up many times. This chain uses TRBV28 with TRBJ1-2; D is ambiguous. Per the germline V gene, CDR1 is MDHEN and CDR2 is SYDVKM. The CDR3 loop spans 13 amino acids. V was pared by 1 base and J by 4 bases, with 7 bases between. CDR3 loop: CASSLSSVYGYTF. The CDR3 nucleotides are TGTGCCAGCAGTTTATCTTCCGTCTATGGCTACACCTTC.

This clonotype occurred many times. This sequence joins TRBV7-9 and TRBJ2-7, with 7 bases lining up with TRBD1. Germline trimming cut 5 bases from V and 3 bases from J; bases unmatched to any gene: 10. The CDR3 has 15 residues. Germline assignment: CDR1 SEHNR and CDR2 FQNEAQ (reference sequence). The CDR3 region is CASSPPFRQGYEQYF. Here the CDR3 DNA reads TGTGCCAGCAGCCCACCATTCCGACAGGGCTACGAGCAGTACTTC.

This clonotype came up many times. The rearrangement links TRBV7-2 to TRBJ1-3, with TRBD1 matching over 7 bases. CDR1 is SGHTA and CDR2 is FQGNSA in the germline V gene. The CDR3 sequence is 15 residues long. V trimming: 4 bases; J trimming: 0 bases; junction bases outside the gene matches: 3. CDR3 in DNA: TGTGCCAGCAGCTCCCGACAGGGCTCTGGAAACACCATATATTTT. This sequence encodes CASSSRQGSGNTIYF.

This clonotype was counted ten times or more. CDR3 nucleotide sequence: TGTGCCAGCAGTGGATGGACAGACACTAACTATGGCTACACCTTC. It translates to CASSGWTDTNYGYTF. This chain connects TRBV28 to TRBJ1-2, with D possibly being TRBD1 (6 bases). Trimming removed 5 bases from V and 0 bases from J, with 13 bases in between. CDR1 and CDR2 from the germline V gene are MDHEN and SYDVKM. The CDR3 sequence is 15 residues long.